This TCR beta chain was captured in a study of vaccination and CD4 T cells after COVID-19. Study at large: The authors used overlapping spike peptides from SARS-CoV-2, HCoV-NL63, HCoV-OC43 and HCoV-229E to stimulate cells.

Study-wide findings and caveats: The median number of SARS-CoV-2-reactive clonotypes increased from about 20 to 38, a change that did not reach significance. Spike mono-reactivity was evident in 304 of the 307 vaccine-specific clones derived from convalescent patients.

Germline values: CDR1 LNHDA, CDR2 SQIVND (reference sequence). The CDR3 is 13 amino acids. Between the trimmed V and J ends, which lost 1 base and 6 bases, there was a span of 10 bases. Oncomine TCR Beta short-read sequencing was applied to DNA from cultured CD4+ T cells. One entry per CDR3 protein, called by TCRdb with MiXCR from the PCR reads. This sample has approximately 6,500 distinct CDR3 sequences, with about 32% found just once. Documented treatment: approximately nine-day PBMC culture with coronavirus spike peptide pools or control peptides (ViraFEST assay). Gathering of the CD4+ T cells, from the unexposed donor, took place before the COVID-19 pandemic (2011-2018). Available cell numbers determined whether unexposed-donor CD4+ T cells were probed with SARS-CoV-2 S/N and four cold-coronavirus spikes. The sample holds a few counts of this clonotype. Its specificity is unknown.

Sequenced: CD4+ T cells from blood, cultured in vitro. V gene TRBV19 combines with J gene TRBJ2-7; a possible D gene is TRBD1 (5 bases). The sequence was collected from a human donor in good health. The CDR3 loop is CASSIVTGSEQYF. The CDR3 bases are TGTGCCAGTAGTATAGTCACAGGCTCCGAGCAGTACTTC.